The text below deals with one T cell receptor (beta chain). It lacks a known antigen. There are no base qualities to consult, and no much larger clone falls within one base. Libraries were built with the immunoSEQ multiplex PCR assay. For the multiplex PCR, a mixture combining 60 forward primers for TCR Vbeta segments and 13 reverse primers for TCR Jbeta segments was used. The CDR3 region of rearranged TCR beta genes was amplified from genomic DNA with a multiplex PCR assay. On the Illumina HiSeq System, the amplified TCR beta libraries were sequenced as 87-base-pair reads. As for the authors' bioinformatics: A later analysis counted approximately 76 million unique TCR beta chains across the 700 or so repertoires, and 9 million to 14 million of these chains were shared by at least two donors. A nearest-neighbor algorithm error-corrected the raw reads and collapsed the reads into unique sequences, merging closely related sequences to remove PCR and sequencing errors. Alignment of CDR3 sequences to IMGT reference sequences was used to assign V, D and J gene segments. For a sequence to be retained, a match of at least six nucleotides to both a V gene segment and a J gene segment was required. Rearrangements were called productive when the CDR3 lacked stop codons and stayed in frame with V and J; all others were non-productive. Following IMGT convention, CDR3 was defined as the stretch from the second conserved V-encoded cysteine up to the conserved J-encoded phenylalanine. In an earlier analysis of approximately 500 of the donors, sequences lacking an unambiguous match to a single V gene segment were excluded. An earlier analysis of fewer than 750 of the donors called V segments functional above 56.7% productive rearrangements and segregating when the between-donor standard deviation exceeded 5%. To diagnose cytomegalovirus status from the catalog of TCR beta chain sequences, a statistical classification framework was built. In a later analysis, TCR nucleotide sequences were compared against IMGT/GENE-DB human TR gene sequences so that V and J genes could be assigned. Using the TCRdist pipeline, a later analysis assigned CDR3 sequences along with most-parsimonious VDJ recombination scenarios. In a later analysis, each TCR beta chain was defined by its CDR3 amino acid sequence together with its V-gene family, and reads lacking a unique V-gene family were excluded. In a later analysis, around 650 highly shared, low-generation-probability nucleotide sequences were removed to address suspected cross-contamination and a sequencing artifact. In a later analysis, a clonal expansion index for each public chain was calculated from normalized within-repertoire ranks of inferred template counts. Generation probabilities in a later analysis came from a VDJ recombination model fitted to out-of-frame rearrangements, and those results were checked against IGoR. A later analysis scored TCR-TCR, TCR-HLA and TCR-CMV co-occurrence with hypergeometric tests, applying a repertoire-size bias correction to TCR pairs. False discovery rates were estimated in a later analysis by permuting HLA or CMV assignments 20 times. In a later analysis, co-occurring TCRs were grouped with DBSCAN, and TCRdist sequence similarity was added when clustering was performed within HLA-allele-positive subsets. For co-occurrence clustering, repertoires with fewer than 30,000 or more than 120,000 public chains were excluded, along with five repertoires with anomalous nucleotide sharing. In TCRdb, the immuneACCESS table is reduced to in-frame sequences with V and J assigned. These tables do not hold every clone; where another copy was compared, an unresolved V gene accounts for under half, and the others remain unexplained. Clonal size and the V and J genes are those of that table, whereas D and trimming came from the DNA. Recorded for this sample are approximately 190,000 clones; 70% to 85% of them occurred a single time. The top ten hold roughly 0.098% of the sample.

The cohort comprised several hundred healthy bone marrow donors. At the time of sampling, every cohort member was nominally healthy, though immune exposures that went unrecorded were likely present. The donor was CMV seronegative and belonged to the group of more than 300 seronegative cohort members. A peripheral blood sample was provided by each donor, and peripheral blood mononuclear cells were used for TCR beta sequencing. The Qiagen DNeasy Blood Extraction Kit was used to extract genomic DNA from the blood cell samples. The sample originates from a study of cytomegalovirus exposure and HLA in healthy donors (dated by TCRdb to about 2017). About the investigation overall: In an earlier analysis of around 540 of the donors, 276 Gb of sequence data and 117 million unique TCR beta sequences from some 170 million T cells were reported. An early release covering over 500 HLA-typed donors comprised roughly 300 gigabases of sequencing data and roughly 86 million unique TCR sequences. Among the roughly 400 genotyped donors, under 90% belonged to the genetic ancestry cluster associated with self-reported Caucasian donors. The study aimed to test whether signatures of past pathogen exposure could be identified by cataloging public T cell receptors. The study profiled the T cell repertoires of hundreds of subjects by immunosequencing and related them to cytomegalovirus serostatus. Along with the roughly 710-subject first cohort, a separate validation cohort of over 90 different subjects was used. The study combined high-throughput TCR immunosequencing, statistical association of individual TCRs with disease status, and machine learning to predict cytomegalovirus infection status. To study patterns of TCR occurrence, a later analysis re-analyzed previously published TCR beta repertoires from around 700 donors and added high-resolution HLA genotyping. The later analysis used no new phenotypic data to find candidate immune exposures, relying instead on TCR beta sequences and their occurrence across donors. In an earlier analysis of more than 550 of the donors, high-throughput TCR beta sequencing was used to judge whether each TCR beta V gene segment behaved as functional or pseudogenic. Alongside the repertoire data, information on donor age, sex, ethnicity and CMV serostatus was compiled. A later genetic analysis used genome-wide SNP genotypes for about 55% of the 666 donors, treating that subset as a discovery cohort. All discovery cohort repertoires had been generated using a single sequencing platform. Both class I and class II loci were covered by HLA typing, at four-digit resolution. The number of typed donors differed by locus: about 629-630 for A, B, C, DRB1 and DQB1; 500 to 550 for DQA1; 606 for DPA1; and 400 to 480 for DPB1. Several DR-DQ haplotypes were treated as single units for association and clustering because of strong linkage in the cohort. Among almost 400 genotyped donors of the cohort, an average of 235,054 unique TCR beta nucleotide sequences were sequenced per donor, about a sixth of them non-productive.

Summary of the overall study and its limitations: Linkage disequilibrium might explain the correlated functional status among segregating V segments, but an unknown experimental factor could not be ruled out. In a later analysis, the rate of TCR association differed among HLA loci, with DRB1 alleles having the most associated TCRs and HLA-C alleles having the fewest. Compared with equally common non-associated chains, HLA-associated TCR beta chains in a later analysis were more clonally expanded and had lower generation probabilities. In a later genetic analysis, a missense DCLRE1C variant was associated with V-gene and J-gene trimming of TCR beta chains, and the association was replicated in an independent cohort. A later analysis found that most CMV-associated TCR beta chains appeared HLA-restricted, with HLA associations seemingly driven largely by CMV exposure. A later analysis associated about 16,000 TCR beta sequences with specific HLA alleles at a false discovery rate of 0.05. A few of the identified cytomegalovirus-associated TCR beta chains were confirmed in vitro to be specific for cytomegalovirus antigens. The presence/absence analyses assumed that sequencing depth was roughly uniform across donors, and that assumption may not be true. In the study, around 150 TCR beta chains were listed as associated with cytomegalovirus. Because some donors lacked HLA typing at each locus, the association tests relied only on the typed subset. The authors suggested that the approach could potentially be generalized to other disease states and immunological phenotypes. A further reported finding was that TCR beta sequences accurately predicted the HLA-A and HLA-B alleles for most subjects in the first cohort. The only immune exposure information available for the cohort was CMV serostatus. Several of the top co-occurrence clusters appeared to be linked to parvovirus B19, influenza, CMV and Epstein-Barr virus, according to a later analysis. In an earlier analysis of 587 of the donors, most TCR beta V segments appeared in productive rearrangements about 90% or about 30% of the time, broadly matching IMGT annotations. A cluster of highly shared sequence variants was judged likely to be a technical artifact of the sequencing pipeline. The earlier analysis of 587 of the donors excluded 15 to 20 rarely observed V segments, including chromosome 9 orphons, because counts were too low. Most TCR sequences were seen in very few donors, while some public TCRs were found in many individuals. Only TCR beta chains were sequenced in this cohort, and the absence of alpha or paired-chain data limited detectable features. In both the original and validation cohorts, the classifier was reported to diagnose cytomegalovirus status with high specificity and sensitivity. According to a later genetic analysis, donors in an Asian-associated ancestry cluster had fewer N-insertions in productive TCRs than the approximately 690-donor mean. Strong co-occurrence of HLA alleles, especially DR and DQ, made assigning TCR associations to individual alleles difficult.

The specimen was PBMCs. The clonotype originates from a boy aged 2 to 10 in good health and CMV-seronegative.

The DNA sequence is as follows: TGTGCCAGCAGTCAAGCCGGGACTGGGGTTTACGAGCAGTACTTC. This is translated as CASSQAGTGVYEQYF. This chain joins TRBV11-3 to TRBJ2-7; matching of 6 bases hints at TRBD2 as the D gene. The CDR3 covers 15 residues, taking in both the cysteine and the phenylalanine. CDR3 DNA is the only sequence kept; it has 45 bases, read in frame from the first base. The V end loses 6 bases and the J end loses 4 bases, and a stretch of 19 bases separates them. Looking up the germline V gene yields CDR1 SGHNT and CDR2 YENEEA.